The 20 T cell receptor beta chains below come from one sample, sequenced in a study of T cells in Graves' hyperthyroidism and ophthalmopathy. Amplified TCR beta CDR3 regions came from RNA transcripts. The HTBI primer set served for first-round RT-PCR of the TCR CDR3. TCRdb redid the calling of the multiplex PCR reads with MiXCR, one entry per CDR3 protein. Among 150,000 or so distinct CDR3 sequences, approximately 24% were seen once, and the ten largest hold 60% to 70%. Sequenced: blood. Source of these receptors: a woman in her forties or fifties with Graves' hyperthyroidism that later progressed to Graves' ophthalmopathy.

The sample holds a few counts of this clonotype. V is TRBV28 and J is TRBJ2-5; TRBD1 matches 7 bases. Losses at the gene ends were 1 base for V and 4 bases for J; bases not matched to a gene: 3. This CDR3 has 14 amino acids. Germline-derived CDR1 and CDR2 are MDHEN and SYDVKM. The CDR3 DNA is TGTGCCAGCAGTTTATTTAACAGGGGAGAGACCCAGTACTTC. Its protein product is CASSLFNRGETQYF.

This clonotype was picked up many times. This rearrangement joins TRBV11-2 to TRBJ2-3; possible D gene TRBD2, 5 bases. Trimming cost V 1 base and J 5 bases, with 10 bases left between them. The CDR3 is 14 residues long. The germline CDR1 and CDR2 sequences are SGHAT and FQNNGV. The CDR3 DNA reads as TGTGCCAGCAGCTTAGGCCTAGCAGGAGATACGCAGTATTTT. It codes for CASSLGLAGDTQYF.

This clonotype was seen ten or more times. This sequence joins TRBV19 and TRBJ1-2, with D perhaps TRBD1 (6 bases). There are 14 residues in the CDR3. V was cut by 6 bases and J by 4 bases, with 15 bases left in between. The V gene's germline CDR1 is LNHDA and CDR2 SQIVND (reference sequence). For the CDR3, the DNA is TGTGCCAGTAGCCGAACAGGGAGGGTCTATGGCTACACCTTC. Amino acids: CASSRTGRVYGYTF. Looking up the rest from reference TRBV19 and TRBJ1-2 gives the full variable domain: DGGITQSPKYLFRKEGQNVTLSCEQNLNHDAMYWYRQDPGQGLRLIYYSQIVNDFQKGDIAEGYSVSREKKESFPLTVTSAQKNPTAFYLCASSRTGRVYGYTFGSGTRLTVV.

The V gene is TRBV5-5, the J gene TRBJ2-7; perhaps TRBD2 as D (7 bases). Germline-derived CDR1 and CDR2 are SGHKS and YYEKEE (reference sequence). The germline V and J ends were trimmed by 1 base and 6 bases, with 17 bases remaining between them. The CDR3 totals 15 residues. As DNA, the CDR3 is TGTGCCAGCAGCTTGACGGGGGGCCTGAATGGCGAGCAGTACTTC. It encodes CASSLTGGLNGEQYF.

V is TRBV28 and J is TRBJ1-1, with a possible D match to TRBD1 (5 bases). Trimming stripped 8 bases from V and 5 bases from J, with 9 bases between. The germline V gene has CDR1 MDHEN and CDR2 SYDVKM. The CDR3 consists of 11 residues. The CDR3 bases are TGTGCCAGCGAGGGGCGGACTGAAGCTTTCTTT. It codes for CASEGRTEAFF.

V gene TRBV2 combines with J gene TRBJ2-7, with a tentative D call TRBD2 (5 bases). Germline assignment: CDR1 SNHLY and CDR2 FYNNEI. V was cut by 6 bases and J by 7 bases, with 10 bases left in between. The CDR3 sequence is 11 residues long. CDR3 sequence: CASSVTGEQYF. The DNA of the CDR3 is TGTGCCAGCAGCGTTACGGGGGAGCAGTACTTC.

J is TRBJ2-5 and V is TRBV11-2; TRBD2 matches at 8 bases. The CDR3 runs to 16 residues. Trimming cost V 4 bases and J 5 bases; bases outside gene matches: 12. The germline gives CDR1 SGHAT, CDR2 FQNNGV. CDR3 in DNA: TGTGCCAGCAGCTCGTGGGGTAGCGGGGTCCGGGAGACCCAGTACTTC. The encoded protein is CASSSWGSGVRETQYF.

This clonotype was recorded at least ten times. The chain carries TRBV7-9 and TRBJ2-1, with D possibly being TRBD1 (6 bases). Germline V gene data show CDR1 as SEHNR and CDR2 as FQNEAQ (reference sequence). Between the trimmed V and J ends, which lost 6 bases and 7 bases, there was a span of 22 bases. This CDR3 region has 16 residues. The CDR3 here is CASRPLAQGPGNEQFF. The CDR3 coding sequence is TGTGCCAGCAGGCCCCTTGCACAGGGCCCGGGAAATGAGCAGTTCTTC.

This clonotype appeared many times. The rearrangement uses TRBV7-6 and TRBJ2-1; D remains ambiguous. The germline V gene has CDR1 SGHVS and CDR2 FNYEAQ. The CDR3 is 14 amino acids. The V gene lost 2 bases and the J gene lost 3 bases, with 8 bases spanning the gap. The CDR3 loop reads CASSLRASYNEQFF. The CDR3 DNA sequence: TGTGCCAGCAGCTTAAGGGCTAGCTACAATGAGCAGTTCTTC.

This clonotype was seen many times. V is TRBV18 and J is TRBJ2-7; no definite D call. Germline CDR1 KGHSH, CDR2 LQKENI. This CDR3 region has 13 residues. The V end was cut by 6 bases, the J end by 1 base, with 10 bases between. This CDR3 is CASSPTQSYEQYF. In DNA form, the CDR3 reads TGTGCCAGCTCCCCAACACAGTCCTACGAGCAGTACTTC.

This chain links TRBV4-1 with TRBJ1-3; weak D call: TRBD1 (5 bases). This CDR3 has 13 residues. V lost 5 bases and J lost 7, with 12 bases in between. Germline-derived CDR1 and CDR2 are MGHRA and YSYEKL. The CDR3 loop reads CASSFYEGNTIYF. The CDR3 nucleotides are TGCGCCAGCAGCTTTTATGAGGGGAACACCATATATTTT.

This clonotype was seen only a few times. V is TRBV10-3 and J is TRBJ2-2, with 7 bases matching TRBD2. Per the germline V gene, CDR1 is ENHRY and CDR2 is SYGVKD. Losses at the gene ends were 6 bases for V and 4 bases for J; bases not matched to a gene: 8. CDR3 length equals 15 residues. The CDR3 here is CAISEREGFTGELFF. The CDR3 DNA reads as TGTGCCATCAGCGAGCGGGAAGGTTTCACCGGGGAGCTGTTTTTT.

This clonotype was seen a handful of times. The V gene is TRBV2, the J gene TRBJ2-1, with 9 bases that match TRBD1. V lost 5 bases, J lost 14 bases, and 10 bases stayed unmatched. CDR1 is SNHLY, CDR2 FYNNEI, per germline. This CDR3 spans 13 amino acids. CDR3 amino acids: CASSSNRDREKFF. CDR3 coding DNA: TGTGCCAGCAGTTCTAACAGGGACAGGGAAAAGTTCTTC.

This clonotype was found many times. This rearrangement joins TRBV20-1 to TRBJ2-7, with TRBD2 matching over 8 bases. CDR3 size: 16 residues. Germline V lookup: CDR1 DFQATT, CDR2 SNEGSKA (reference sequence). Trimming took 4 bases from V and 4 from J; bases not matched to a gene: 15. Written as DNA, the CDR3 is TGCAGTGCTAACGTTCGGGGGGGCGGGAGAAGGTACGAGCAGTACTTC. Protein: CSANVRGGGRRYEQYF.

This clonotype was counted only a few times. Since a much larger clone is just one base distant, this may be a read error. The chain employs TRBV12-3 or TRBV12-4 and TRBJ2-7; TRBD2 aligns across 12 bases. Losses at the gene ends were 2 bases for V and 5 bases for J; bases not matched to a gene: 10. This CDR3 is built from 17 residues. DNA for the CDR3: TGTGCCAGCAGTTTAAGGACTAGCGGGAACCTAAGCCACGAGCAGTACTTC. As protein: CASSLRTSGNLSHEQYF.

The CDR3 loop reads CASSQDRGAYGQNTEAFF. The CDR3 nucleotides are TGCGCCAGCAGCCAAGACCGGGGGGCCTACGGTCAGAACACTGAAGCTTTCTTT. V and J are TRBV4-1 and TRBJ1-1; tentatively, D is TRBD1 (6 bases). The CDR3 is made up of 18 amino acids. Trimming took off 0 bases at V and 1 base at J, with 18 bases between the two ends. Germline lookup yields CDR1 MGHRA and CDR2 YSYEKL.

This clonotype was found many times. The V and J genes are TRBV18 and TRBJ2-7, with 10 bases identical to TRBD2. V gave up 2 bases and J gave up 5 bases; unmatched junction bases: 6. Germline V CDR1 and CDR2: KGHSH, LQKENI. The CDR3 is 15 amino acids. CDR3 bases: TGTGCCAGCTCACCAGCACTAGCGGGATCAAACGAGCAGTACTTC. Translating gives CASSPALAGSNEQYF. Looking up the rest from reference TRBV18 and TRBJ2-7 gives the full variable domain: NAGVMQNPRHLVRRRGQEARLRCSPMKGHSHVYWYRQLPEEGLKFMVYLQKENIIDESGMPKERFSAEFPKEGPSILRIQQVVRGDSAAYFCASSPALAGSNEQYFGPGTRLTVT.

This chain joins TRBV6-1 and TRBJ2-3; unclear D gene. CDR1 and CDR2 (germline): MNHNS, SASEGT. The CDR3 has 11 amino acids. Trimming shortened V by 4 bases and J by 8 bases, and 7 bases separated the two germline ends. As DNA, the CDR3 is TGTGCCAGCAGTGCCGGCTTTACGCAGTATTTT. This codes for CASSAGFTQYF.

This clonotype was found many times. The gene calls are TRBV2 and TRBJ2-2; D gene uncertain. The ends were cut back, 6 bases at V and 2 bases at J, with 13 bases in the middle. Per germline, CDR1 SNHLY and CDR2 FYNNEI. The CDR3 sequence is 15 residues long. The CDR3 DNA reads as TGTGCCAGCAGCCCTGAAAGGGTCAACACCGGGGAGCTGTTTTTT. Translated: CASSPERVNTGELFF.

This clonotype was seen many times. The chain employs TRBV3-1 and TRBJ1-1; D perhaps matches TRBD1 (5 bases). The germline CDR1 and CDR2 sequences are LGHDT and YNNKEL (reference sequence). This CDR3 comprises 15 residues. Trimming left V 5 bases short and J 0 bases short, with 13 bases between. CDR3 residues: CASSKGDVLNTEAFF. CDR3 bases: TGTGCCAGCAGCAAAGGGGACGTCTTGAACACTGAAGCTTTCTTT.